Sequencing of this TCR beta chain was carried out in a study of blood T cells in healthy people across ages. Through a sample-barcoded 5' primer and a J-beta primer mix, a second PCR was run for 7 to 11 cycles. A single record per CDR3 protein comes from TCRdb applying MiXCR to the 5' RACE reads. The profile covers 630,000 or so distinct CDR3 sequences, with about 30% appearing a single time and about 16% taken by the ten largest. The CDR3 runs 15 residues. V dropped 7 bases and J dropped 0 bases, with 15 bases sitting between them. Germline loops: CDR1 MNHEY, CDR2 SVGAGI. The sample holds a few counts of this clonotype.

The sequencing sample was made of blood. This chain connects TRBV6-5 to TRBJ1-1; possibly TRBD1 for D (5 bases). This clonotype was obtained from a woman aged 80 or over in good health. CDR3 in amino acids: CASIRGYGMNTEAFF. CDR3 in DNA: TGTGCCAGCATAAGGGGATACGGTATGAACACTGAAGCTTTCTTT.